This entry concerns a single TCR beta chain. What it binds is unknown. These data are taken from a study of CD8 T cells in ankylosing spondylitis. Study conclusions and caveats: Blood of patients with ankylosing spondylitis appeared to be characterized by a TCR beta motif of several highly homologous variants.

This CDR3 has 18 residues. Germline V lookup: CDR1 PRHDT, CDR2 FYEKMQ (reference sequence). The trim removed 3 bases at V and 6 bases at J, leaving 17 bases unmatched. TCRdb itself ran the 5' RACE reads through MiXCR, one entry per CDR3 protein. Counted here are some 85,000 distinct CDR3 sequences, roughly 9% occurring once; the ten biggest clones make up more than 30%. The sequence came from a male donor with ankylosing spondylitis. The genes are TRBV13 and TRBJ2-3; TRBD2 agrees at 8 bases. Source material: blood, either unsorted or a sorted T cell fraction (not recorded which). As DNA, the CDR3 is TGTGCCAGCAGCTTGACACCTAGCGGGCGAACCCTGAGCGATACGCAGTATTTT. It encodes CASSLTPSGRTLSDTQYF.